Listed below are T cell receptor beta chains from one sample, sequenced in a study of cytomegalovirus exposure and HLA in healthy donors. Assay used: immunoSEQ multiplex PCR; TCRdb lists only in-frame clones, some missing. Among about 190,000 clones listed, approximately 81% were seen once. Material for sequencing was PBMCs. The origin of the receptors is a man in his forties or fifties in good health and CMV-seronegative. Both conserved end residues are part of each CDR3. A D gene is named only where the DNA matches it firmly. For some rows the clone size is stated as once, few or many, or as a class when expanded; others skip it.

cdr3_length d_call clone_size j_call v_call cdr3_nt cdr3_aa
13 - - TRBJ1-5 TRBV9 TGTGCCAGCAGCGTATCGGGATCCCAGCCCCAGCATTTT CASSVSGSQPQHF
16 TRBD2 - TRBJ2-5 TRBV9 TGTGCCAGCAGCCCCCGGGGAGCGGGGTCGCAAGAGACCCAGTACTTC CASSPRGAGSQETQYF
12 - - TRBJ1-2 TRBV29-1 TGCAGCGTGGGGGGGGAATCCTATGGCTACACCTTC CSVGGESYGYTF
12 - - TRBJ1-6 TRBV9 TGTGCCAGCAGCGGTAAAAATTCACCCCTCCACTTT CASSGKNSPLHF
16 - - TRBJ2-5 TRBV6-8 TGTGCCAGCAGTTACTCGGGAGGGGGGGCCTTGGAGACCCAGTACTTC CASSYSGGGALETQYF
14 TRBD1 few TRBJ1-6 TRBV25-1 TGTGCCAGCCGCTCGACAGGGGATAATTCACCCCTCCACTTT CASRSTGDNSPLHF
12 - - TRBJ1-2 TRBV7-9 TGTGCCAGCAGCTCACAAGTCTATGGCTACACCTTC CASSSQVYGYTF
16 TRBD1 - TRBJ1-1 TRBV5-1 TGCGCCAGCACCCCCCGGACAGGAGCCTTATCTACTGAAGCTTTCTTT CASTPRTGALSTEAFF
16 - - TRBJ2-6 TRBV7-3 TGTGCCAGCAGCCTCCAAACAGGGTCTGGGGCCAACGTCCTGACTTTC CASSLQTGSGANVLTF
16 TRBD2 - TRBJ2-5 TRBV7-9 TGTGCCAGCAGCTTGGATAGCGGGGGGCAGCGGGAGACCCAGTACTTC CASSLDSGGQRETQYF
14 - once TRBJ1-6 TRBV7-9 TGTGCCAGCACCCAGAGGTTAGGTAATTCACCCCTCCACTTT CASTQRLGNSPLHF
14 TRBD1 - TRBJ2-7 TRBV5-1 TGCGCCAGCAGCTTGGTACAGGGGGCTTACGAGCAGTACTTC CASSLVQGAYEQYF
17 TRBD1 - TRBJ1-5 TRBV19 TGTGCCAGTAGTACCCCCTCAGGGGGCAGAGGCAATCAGCCCCAGCATTTT CASSTPSGGRGNQPQHF
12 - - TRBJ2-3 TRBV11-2 TGTGCCAGCAGCTCCCTAGCAGATACGCAGTATTTT CASSSLADTQYF
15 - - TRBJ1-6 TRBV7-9 TGTGCCAGCAGCCCGGGGGGGGTGGCTCCCTCACCCCTCCACTTT CASSPGGVAPSPLHF
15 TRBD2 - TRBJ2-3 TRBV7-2 TGTGCCAGCAGCTATCTAGCGGGGGGGCCTGATACGCAGTATTTT CASSYLAGGPDTQYF
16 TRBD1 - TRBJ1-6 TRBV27 TGTGCCAGCACCCGAGGGGGGACAGGACCGAATTCACCCCTCCACTTT CASTRGGTGPNSPLHF
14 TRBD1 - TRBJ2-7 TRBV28 TGTGCCAGCAGTGGCACAGGGGGCTCCTACGAGCAGTACTTC CASSGTGGSYEQYF
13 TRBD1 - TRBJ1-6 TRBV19 TGTGCCAGTAAAGACAGGGATAATTCACCCCTCCACTTT CASKDRDNSPLHF
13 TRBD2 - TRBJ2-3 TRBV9 TGTGCCAGCAGCGTAGCTATGGCGGGGGAGCAGTATTTT CASSVAMAGEQYF
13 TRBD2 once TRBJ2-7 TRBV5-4 TGTGCCAGCAGCTCCCGGACTAGTTACGAGCAGTACTTC CASSSRTSYEQYF
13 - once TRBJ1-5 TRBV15 TGTGCCACCGAGGGGGGGACGAATCAGCCCCAGCATTTT CATEGGTNQPQHF
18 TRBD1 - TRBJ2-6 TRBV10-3 TGTGCCATCAGTGGAGCGACAGGGGGCGGCTCTGGGGCCAACGTCCTGACTTTC CAISGATGGGSGANVLTF
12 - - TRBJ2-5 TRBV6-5 TGTGCCAGCAGGGACAGACAAGAGACCCAGTACTTC CASRDRQETQYF
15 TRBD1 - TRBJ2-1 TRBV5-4 TGTGCCAGCAGCTCTCGGGACAGGGTATACAATGAGCAGTTCTTC CASSSRDRVYNEQFF
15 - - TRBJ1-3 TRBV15 TGTGCCACCAGCAGAGATGGCACAACTGGAAACACCATATATTTT CATSRDGTTGNTIYF
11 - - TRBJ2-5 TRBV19 TGTGCCAGTAGTACCAGGGAGACCCAGTACTTC CASSTRETQYF
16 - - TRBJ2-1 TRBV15 TGTGCCACCAGCAGCGAGGGAGCGGGTAGGTGGAATGAGCAGTTCTTC CATSSEGAGRWNEQFF
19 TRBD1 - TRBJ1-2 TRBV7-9 TGTTCCAGCAGCTTAAATGTCGGTCCCGGGACAGAGCTTTTTAGTAGCTACACCTTC CSSSLNVGPGTELFSSYTF